These 5 T cell receptor beta chains came from one sample sequenced in a study of spatial heterogeneity in lung cancer. Time point of the sample: sample taken at primary tumor resection. The authors sequenced whole RNA from tumor, nontumor lung or frozen PBMC without sorting. Each CDR3 protein gets one entry after TCRdb re-called the 5' RACE reads with MiXCR. The data hold some 85,000 distinct CDR3 sequences, with about 20% observed a single time. The input for sequencing was PBMCs, taken at surgery. The source is a male donor with early-stage non-small cell lung cancer.

The chain employs TRBV7-2 and TRBJ2-1, with 9 bases aligning to TRBD2. The CDR3 is 15 amino acids. Germline V gives CDR1 SGHTA, CDR2 FQGNSA. V lost 5 bases to trimming and J lost 8 bases; unmatched junction nucleotides: 10. The CDR3 bases are TGTGCCAGCAGCCAAACCGGGACTAGCTTCCATGAGCAGTTCTTC. It yields the protein CASSQTGTSFHEQFF.

This clonotype was seen once. The rearrangement joins TRBV6-1 to TRBJ1-5; D remains unclear. The length of the CDR3 is 18 residues. Trimming stripped 6 bases from V and 1 base from J, with 22 bases between. Germline V gene data show CDR1 as MNHNS and CDR2 as SASEGT. The CDR3 loop is CASSVRNQTPWSNQPQHF. The CDR3 DNA sequence: TGTGCCAGCAGCGTCAGAAATCAGACCCCTTGGAGCAATCAGCCCCAGCATTTT.

This clonotype was recorded a few times. The chain has TRBV5-6 and TRBJ2-3, with 9 bases aligning to TRBD2. Germline V gene lookup returns CDR1 SGHDT and CDR2 YYEEEE. This CDR3 is built from 15 residues. Trimming removed 4 bases from V and 0 bases from J; junction bases left unmatched: 3. As DNA, the CDR3 is TGTGCCAGCAGCCGGAGCGGGGGGAGCACAGATACGCAGTATTTT. It yields the protein CASSRSGGSTDTQYF.

This chain joins TRBV6-2 or TRBV6-3 and TRBJ2-3; 7 bases fit TRBD1. The germline V gene has CDR1 MNHEY and CDR2 SVGEGT. The length of the CDR3 is 16 residues. J lost 2 bases, V lost 2 bases, and 7 bases had no gene match. The CDR3 nucleotides read TGTGCCAGCAGTTACGGGACAGAGTTCAACACAGATACGCAGTATTTT. Amino acid sequence: CASSYGTEFNTDTQYF.

This clonotype came up a few times. This chain connects TRBV5-1 to TRBJ2-1; D is uncertain. The V gene lost 3 bases and the J gene lost 3 bases, with 7 bases spanning the gap. This CDR3 is built from 13 residues. Germline CDR1 reads SGHRS; CDR2 reads YFSETQ. Here the CDR3 DNA reads TGCGCCAGCAGCTCGGATTACTACAATGAGCAGTTCTTC. The encoded protein is CASSSDYYNEQFF.